The 17 T cell receptor beta chains reported below all come from one sample, sequenced in a study of blood T cell repertoires in COVID-19. The repertoire was sequenced with immunoSEQ multiplex PCR; TCRdb's copy has only in-frame clones and lacks some. The sample holds approximately 330,000 clones, around 91% seen once. Sequencing was done on a sample of peripheral blood. The receptors shown here come from a middle-aged woman with COVID-19, enrolled during active disease.

The chain recombines TRBV27 with TRBJ1-2, with 7 bases fitting TRBD1. V dropped 2 bases and J dropped 3; count of bases not matched to a gene: 9. In germline, CDR1 is MNHEY, CDR2 SMNVEV (reference sequence). The length of the CDR3 is 16 residues. Here the CDR3 DNA reads TGTGCCAGCAGTTTAAATCCAGGGGGGTCTCACTATGGCTACACCTTC. Its translation: CASSLNPGGSHYGYTF.

The V call is TRBV7-9, the J call TRBJ2-7, with D hard to call. Germline CDR1 reads SEHNR; CDR2 reads FQNEAQ (reference sequence). This CDR3 is built from 13 residues. Between the trimmed V and J ends, which lost 5 bases and 3 bases, there was a span of 11 bases. The CDR3 here is CASSRSQIYEQYF. The CDR3 DNA reads as TGTGCCAGCAGCCGATCGCAGATCTACGAGCAGTACTTC.

V and J are TRBV13 and TRBJ2-3, with D possibly matching TRBD2 (5 bases). The CDR3 consists of 14 residues. Trimming stripped 6 bases from V and 4 bases from J, with 14 bases between. Germline-derived CDR1 and CDR2 are PRHDT and FYEKMQ (reference sequence). CDR3 nucleotide sequence: TGTGCCAGCAGTTCTCCCCCACTAGCAGATACGCAGTATTTT. Translating gives CASSSPPLADTQYF.

CDR3 nucleotide sequence: TGTGCCAGCAGCTTTTCGAGCGGGAGTAATACCGAGCAGTACTTC. This sequence encodes CASSFSSGSNTEQYF. The V call is TRBV5-6, the J call TRBJ2-7; 8 nucleotides line up with TRBD2. This CDR3 is built from 15 residues. The junction had 10 bases not matched to a gene; V was cut back by 2 bases and J by 6 bases. CDR1 is SGHDT and CDR2 is YYEEEE in the germline V gene.

The CDR3 DNA is TGTGCCAGCTCACCTACGGGTGCAACTAATGAAAAACTGTTTTTT. This gives the protein CASSPTGATNEKLFF. This chain links TRBV18 with TRBJ1-4; D not resolved. Germline V gene sequence: CDR1 KGHSH, CDR2 LQKENI. The CDR3 runs to 15 residues. V lost 3 bases, J lost 0 bases, and 8 bases lay in between.

The gene calls are TRBV27 and TRBJ1-1; 9 bases agree with TRBD1. V was pared by 5 bases and J by 6 bases, with 7 bases of the junction left unmatched. The CDR3 is 14 residues long. Looked up from germline, CDR1 is MNHEY and CDR2 is SMNVEV (reference sequence). Here the CDR3 reads CASSPLGTGPEAFF. Written as DNA, the CDR3 is TGTGCCAGCAGTCCACTCGGGACAGGGCCTGAAGCTTTCTTT.

This clone has just a few counts. The chain couples TRBV11-2 to TRBJ2-3; no clear D gene. This CDR3 spans 14 amino acids. Trimming left V 2 bases short and J 2 bases short, with 8 bases between. CDR1 and CDR2 from the germline V gene are SGHAT and FQNNGV. The CDR3 DNA follows: TGTGCCAGCAGCTTACCTGCTATCACAGATACGCAGTATTTT. Protein sequence: CASSLPAITDTQYF. The full variable domain, its missing parts supplied by reference TRBV11-2 and TRBJ2-3, is EAGVAQSPRYKIIEKRQSVAFWCNPISGHATLYWYQQILGQGPKLLIQFQNNGVVDDSQLPKDRFSAERLKGVDSTLKIQPAKLEDSAVYLCASSLPAITDTQYFGPGTRLTVL.

This chain links TRBV28 with TRBJ2-2; no reliable D call. Germline CDR1 reads MDHEN; CDR2 reads SYDVKM. The CDR3 spans 12 residues. Trimming pared 7 bases from V and 1 base from J, leaving 4 bases between. The chain's CDR3 is CASMRNTGELFF. The CDR3 DNA follows: TGTGCCAGCATGCGGAACACCGGGGAGCTGTTTTTT.

This chain connects TRBV28 to TRBJ1-5, with D maybe TRBD1 (6 bases). V gave up 5 bases and J gave up 2 bases, with 16 bases separating them. CDR1 and CDR2 from the germline V gene are MDHEN and SYDVKM. This CDR3 comprises 16 residues. CDR3 nucleotide sequence: TGTGCCAGCAGTCCCACCCAGGGGCCGGGCAATCAGCCCCAGCATTTT. It yields the protein CASSPTQGPGNQPQHF.

The gene calls are TRBV7-2 and TRBJ1-1, with 9 nucleotides matching TRBD1. The CDR3 consists of 15 residues. V shed 5 bases and J 1 base; nucleotides not matched to a gene: 5. Per the germline V gene, CDR1 is SGHTA and CDR2 is FQGNSA. This chain's CDR3 is CASSQQGAKNTEAFF. The CDR3 DNA is TGTGCCAGCAGCCAACAGGGGGCGAAGAACACTGAAGCTTTCTTT.

This chain uses TRBV5-1 with TRBJ2-1; 9 bases line up with TRBD1. V lost 3 bases to trimming and J lost 8 bases; unmatched junction nucleotides: 12. The germline CDR1 and CDR2 sequences are SGHRS and YFSETQ. The CDR3 runs 16 residues. The CDR3 sequence is CASSWGGQGGVDEQFF. CDR3 bases: TGCGCCAGCAGCTGGGGGGGACAGGGTGGAGTCGATGAGCAGTTCTTC.

V is TRBV12-3 or TRBV12-4 and J is TRBJ2-6; D is ambiguous. V dropped 6 bases and J dropped 1 base, with 4 bases sitting between them. The CDR3 is 13 residues long. Here the CDR3 DNA reads TGTGCCAGCAGGTCTTCTGGGGCCAACGTCCTGACTTTC. Its translation is CASRSSGANVLTF.

The CDR3 loop is CASRSVSETQYF. The CDR3 DNA follows: TGTGCCAGCAGATCTGTTTCGGAGACCCAGTACTTC. The V gene is TRBV6-6, the J gene TRBJ2-5; D is unclear. This CDR3 has 12 residues. V was cut by 6 bases and J by 5 bases, with 10 bases left in between. Germline assignment: CDR1 MNHNY and CDR2 SVGAGI (reference sequence).

The chain couples TRBV5-1 to TRBJ2-7; 12 nucleotides agree with TRBD2. CDR3 length equals 19 residues. J lost 0 bases, V lost 2 bases, and 12 bases had no gene match. CDR1 and CDR2 from the germline V gene are SGHRS and YFSETQ. CDR3 DNA: TGCGCCAGCAGCTTCGACCTGGGACTAGCGGGCCTGAGCTCCTACGAGCAGTACTTC. It yields the protein CASSFDLGLAGLSSYEQYF.

V and J are TRBV5-1 and TRBJ2-5; 9 bases agree with TRBD1. Germline-derived CDR1 and CDR2 are SGHRS and YFSETQ. The V segment lost 4 bases and the J segment 1 base; nucleotides outside the gene matches: 8. The CDR3 sequence is 16 residues long. The CDR3 sequence: CASSRPGTGFQETQYF. CDR3 nucleotides: TGCGCCAGCAGCCGCCCCGGGACAGGGTTCCAAGAGACCCAGTACTTC.

This clone was seen a single time. The chain joins TRBV7-9 to TRBJ2-7; possibly TRBD2 for D (5 bases). There are 15 residues in the CDR3. Germline V gene sequence: CDR1 SEHNR, CDR2 FQNEAQ (reference sequence). V was cut by 1 base and J by 2 bases, with 12 bases left in between. The DNA for the CDR3 is TGTGCCAGCAGCTTAGGGGCGGGTTCTCCCTACGAGCAGTACTTC. Translation: CASSLGAGSPYEQYF.

The rearrangement links TRBV6-2 or TRBV6-3 to TRBJ1-2; the D gene is possibly TRBD1 (6 bases). The CDR3 consists of 14 residues. The germline V gene encodes CDR1 MNHEY and CDR2 SVGEGT. Trimming took 2 bases from V and 6 from J, leaving 13 bases between them. CDR3 DNA sequence: TGTGCCAGCAGTTACCCCGACAGGTCAAATGGCTACACCTTC. Its translation: CASSYPDRSNGYTF.